This T cell receptor beta chain was observed in a study of CD8 T cells in Susac syndrome. General observations from the study: The study's TCR sequencing and HLA analysis drew on a certain number of individuals. That number was acknowledged as relatively small.

An input of about 0.45 to 1 ug of RNA was subjected to reverse transcription using random hexamers. Amplification of TCR beta CDR3 spanned 54 Vbeta and 13 Jbeta via immunoSEQ multiplex PCR. TCRdb re-called the immunoSEQ multiplex PCR reads with MiXCR, one entry per CDR3 protein. This table has 250,000 to 300,000 distinct CDR3 sequences, roughly 85% appearing once. From blood CD8+ and CD4+ T cells, TCR beta sequences were generated. TEMRA cells were FACS-enriched, while CD8+ and CD4+ T cells were negatively isolated. The CDR3 runs 14 residues. Germline V gene sequence: CDR1 DFQATT, CDR2 SNEGSKA (reference sequence). V was clipped by 0 bases and J by 7 bases, with 15 bases between them. Details on this clonotype: The antigen remains unidentified.

J is TRBJ1-2 and V is TRBV20-1; D gene uncertain. The specimen was CD8+ T cells from PBMCs. The origin of this receptor is a human donor with multiple sclerosis. CDR3 amino acids: CSARDSRLGLGYTF. The CDR3 nucleotides read TGCAGTGCTAGAGATAGCCGACTCGGCCTTGGCTACACCTTC.